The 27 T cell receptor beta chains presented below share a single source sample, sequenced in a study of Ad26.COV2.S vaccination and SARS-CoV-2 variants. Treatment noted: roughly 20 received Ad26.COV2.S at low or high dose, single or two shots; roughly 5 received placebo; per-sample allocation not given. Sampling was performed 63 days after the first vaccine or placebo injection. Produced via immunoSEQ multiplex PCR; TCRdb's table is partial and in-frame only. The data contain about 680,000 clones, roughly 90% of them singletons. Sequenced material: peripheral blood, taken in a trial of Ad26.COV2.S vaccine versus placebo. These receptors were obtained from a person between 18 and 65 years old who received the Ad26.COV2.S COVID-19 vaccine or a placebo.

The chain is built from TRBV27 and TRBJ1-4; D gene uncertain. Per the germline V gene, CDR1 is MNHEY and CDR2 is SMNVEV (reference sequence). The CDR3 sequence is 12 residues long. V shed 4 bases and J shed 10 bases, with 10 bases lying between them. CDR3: CASSSTAGKLFF. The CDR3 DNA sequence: TGTGCCAGCAGTTCCACAGCGGGAAAACTGTTTTTT. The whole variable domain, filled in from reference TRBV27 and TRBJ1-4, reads EAQVTQNPRYLITVTGKKLTVTCSQNMNHEYMSWYRQDPGLGLRQIYYSMNVEVTDKGDVPEGYKVSRKEKRNFPLILESPSPNQTSLYFCASSSTAGKLFFGSGTQLSVL.

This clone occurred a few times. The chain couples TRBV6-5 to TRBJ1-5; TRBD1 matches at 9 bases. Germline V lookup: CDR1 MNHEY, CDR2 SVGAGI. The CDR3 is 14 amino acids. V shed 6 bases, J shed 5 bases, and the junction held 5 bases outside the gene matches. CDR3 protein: CASSKGQGYQPQHF. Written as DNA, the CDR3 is TGTGCCAGCAGCAAGGGACAGGGTTATCAGCCCCAGCATTTT.

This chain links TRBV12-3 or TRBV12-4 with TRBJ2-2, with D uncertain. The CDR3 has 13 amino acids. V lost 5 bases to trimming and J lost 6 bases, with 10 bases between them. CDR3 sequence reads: CASSPQSAGELFF. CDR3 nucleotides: TGTGCCAGCAGTCCCCAGAGTGCCGGGGAGCTGTTTTTT.

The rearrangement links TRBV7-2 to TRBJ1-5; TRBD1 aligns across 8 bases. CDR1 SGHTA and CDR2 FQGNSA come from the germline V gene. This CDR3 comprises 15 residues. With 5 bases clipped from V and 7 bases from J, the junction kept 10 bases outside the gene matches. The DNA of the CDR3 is TGTGCCAGCAGCCCGACAGGGGTTTTTGGACAGCCCCAGCATTTT. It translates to CASSPTGVFGQPQHF.

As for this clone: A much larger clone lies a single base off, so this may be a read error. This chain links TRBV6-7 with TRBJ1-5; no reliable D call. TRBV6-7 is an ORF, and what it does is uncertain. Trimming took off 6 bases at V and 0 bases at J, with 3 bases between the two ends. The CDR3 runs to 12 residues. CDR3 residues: CASRDSNQPQHF. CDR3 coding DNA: TGTGCCAGCAGAGATAGCAATCAGCCCCAGCATTTT.

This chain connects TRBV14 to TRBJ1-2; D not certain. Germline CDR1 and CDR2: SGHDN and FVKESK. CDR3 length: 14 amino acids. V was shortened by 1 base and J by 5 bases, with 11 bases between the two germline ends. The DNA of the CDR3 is TGTGCCAGCAGCCAAGTGCATGGAATTTATGGCTACACCTTC. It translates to CASSQVHGIYGYTF.

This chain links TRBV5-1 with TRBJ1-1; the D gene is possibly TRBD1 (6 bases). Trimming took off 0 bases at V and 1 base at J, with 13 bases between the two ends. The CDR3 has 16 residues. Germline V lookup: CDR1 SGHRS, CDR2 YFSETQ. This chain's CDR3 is CASSLDPVGGNTEAFF. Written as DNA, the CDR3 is TGCGCCAGCAGCTTGGATCCAGTAGGGGGGAACACTGAAGCTTTCTTT.

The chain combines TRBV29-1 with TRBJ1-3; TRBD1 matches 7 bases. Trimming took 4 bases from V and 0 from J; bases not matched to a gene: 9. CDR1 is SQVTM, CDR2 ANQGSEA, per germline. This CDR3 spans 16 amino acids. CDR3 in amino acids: CSVGGDSSSSGNTIYF. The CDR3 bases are TGCAGCGTTGGGGGGGACAGTTCGAGCTCTGGAAACACCATATATTTT. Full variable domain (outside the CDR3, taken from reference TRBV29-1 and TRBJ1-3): SAVISQKPSRDICQRGTSLTIQCQVDSQVTMMFWYRQQPGQSLTLIATANQGSEATYESGFVIDKFPISRPNLTFSTLTVSNMSPEDSSIYLCSVGGDSSSSGNTIYFGEGSWLTVV.

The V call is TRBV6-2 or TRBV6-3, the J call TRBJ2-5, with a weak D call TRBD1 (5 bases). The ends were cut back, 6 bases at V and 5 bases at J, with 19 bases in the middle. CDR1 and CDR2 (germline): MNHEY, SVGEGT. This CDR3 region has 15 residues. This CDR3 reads CASSANTGFEETQYF. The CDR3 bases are TGTGCCAGCAGCGCTAACACAGGATTTGAGGAGACCCAGTACTTC.

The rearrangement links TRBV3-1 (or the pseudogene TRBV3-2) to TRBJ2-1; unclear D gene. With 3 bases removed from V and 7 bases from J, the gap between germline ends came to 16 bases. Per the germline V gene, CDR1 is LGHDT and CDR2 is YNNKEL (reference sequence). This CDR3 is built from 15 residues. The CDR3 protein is CASSHLPQIGNEQFF. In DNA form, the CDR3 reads TGTGCCAGCAGCCATTTACCCCAAATAGGGAATGAGCAGTTCTTC.

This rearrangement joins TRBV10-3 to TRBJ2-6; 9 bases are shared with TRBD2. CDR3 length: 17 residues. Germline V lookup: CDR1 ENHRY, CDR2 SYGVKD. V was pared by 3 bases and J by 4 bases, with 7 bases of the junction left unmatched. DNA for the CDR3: TGTGCCATCAGTGATGGCGGGGGGGCCCGAGGGGCCAACGTCCTGACTTTC. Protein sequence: CAISDGGGARGANVLTF.

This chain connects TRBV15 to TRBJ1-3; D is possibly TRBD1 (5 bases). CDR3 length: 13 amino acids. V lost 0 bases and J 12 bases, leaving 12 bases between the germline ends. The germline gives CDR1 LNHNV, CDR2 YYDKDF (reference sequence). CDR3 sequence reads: CATSRDIGENIYF. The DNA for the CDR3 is TGTGCCACCAGCAGAGATATAGGGGAGAACATATATTTT.

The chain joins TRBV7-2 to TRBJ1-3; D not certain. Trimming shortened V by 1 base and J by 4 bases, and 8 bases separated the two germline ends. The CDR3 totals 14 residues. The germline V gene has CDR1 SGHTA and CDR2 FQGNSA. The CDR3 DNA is TGTGCCAGCAGCTTAGTAGGGTGGGGAAACACCATATATTTT. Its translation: CASSLVGWGNTIYF.

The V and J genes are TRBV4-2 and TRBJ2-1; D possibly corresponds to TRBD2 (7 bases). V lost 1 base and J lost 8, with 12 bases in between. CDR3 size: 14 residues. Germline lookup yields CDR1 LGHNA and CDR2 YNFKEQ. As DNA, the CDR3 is TGTGCCAGCAGCCAAGCCCGCGGGGGCGATGAGCAGTTCTTC. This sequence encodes CASSQARGGDEQFF.

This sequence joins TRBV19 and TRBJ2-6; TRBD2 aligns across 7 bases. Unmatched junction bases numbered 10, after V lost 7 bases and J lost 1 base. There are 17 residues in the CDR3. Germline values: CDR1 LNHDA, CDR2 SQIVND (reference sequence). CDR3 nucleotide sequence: TGTGCCAGTAACGGGAAGGGAGGGCTTTCTGGGGCCAACGTCCTGACTTTC. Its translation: CASNGKGGLSGANVLTF.

The CDR3 nucleotides read TGTGCCACCAGCAGAGATCGACAGTTTAACTATGGCTACACCTTC. Its protein is CATSRDRQFNYGYTF. The chain uses TRBV15 and TRBJ1-2; D is perhaps TRBD1 (5 bases). V lost 0 bases to trimming and J lost 1 base, with 9 bases between them. The CDR3 sequence is 15 residues long. CDR1 and CDR2 (germline): LNHNV, YYDKDF (reference sequence).

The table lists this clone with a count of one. As DNA, the CDR3 is TGTGCCAGCAGCCAAGGTGTGAGACAGCTACTAGTCACAGATACGCAGTATTTT. This codes for CASSQGVRQLLVTDTQYF. J is TRBJ2-3 and V is TRBV14; tentatively, D is TRBD1 or TRBD2 (5 bases each). Per germline, CDR1 SGHDN and CDR2 FVKESK. The V end lost 1 base, the J end lost 2 bases, and 19 bases lay between the germline ends. There are 18 residues in the CDR3.

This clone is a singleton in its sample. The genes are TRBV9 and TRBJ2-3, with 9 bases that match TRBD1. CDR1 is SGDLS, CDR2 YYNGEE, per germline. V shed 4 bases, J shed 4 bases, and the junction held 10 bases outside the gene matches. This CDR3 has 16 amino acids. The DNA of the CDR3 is TGTGCCAGCAGCTTTAGCCGGGACAGGGTCCCAGATACGCAGTATTTT. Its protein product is CASSFSRDRVPDTQYF. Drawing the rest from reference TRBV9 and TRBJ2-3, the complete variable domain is DSGVTQTPKHLITATGQRVTLRCSPRSGDLSVYWYQQSLDQGLQFLIQYYNGEERAKGNILERFSAQQFPDLHSELNLSSLELGDSALYFCASSFSRDRVPDTQYFGPGTRLTVL.

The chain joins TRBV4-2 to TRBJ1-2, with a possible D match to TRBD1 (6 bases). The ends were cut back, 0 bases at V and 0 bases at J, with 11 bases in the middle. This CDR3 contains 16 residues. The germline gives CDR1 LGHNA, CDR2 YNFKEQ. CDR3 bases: TGTGCCAGCAGCCAAGAAGGGGGTGGGCCTAACTATGGCTACACCTTC. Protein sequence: CASSQEGGGPNYGYTF.

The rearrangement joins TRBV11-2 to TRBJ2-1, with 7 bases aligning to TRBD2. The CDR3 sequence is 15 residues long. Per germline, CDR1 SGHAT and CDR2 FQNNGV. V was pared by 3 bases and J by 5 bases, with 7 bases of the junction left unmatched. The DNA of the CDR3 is TGTGCCAGCAGCTTGACGGGGGAGGGCCACAATGAGCAGTTCTTC. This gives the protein CASSLTGEGHNEQFF.

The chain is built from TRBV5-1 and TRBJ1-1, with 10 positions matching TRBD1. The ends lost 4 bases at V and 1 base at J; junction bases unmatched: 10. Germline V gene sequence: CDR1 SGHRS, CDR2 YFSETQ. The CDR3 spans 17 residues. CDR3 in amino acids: CASSLGTGAYTNTEAFF. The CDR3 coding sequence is TGCGCCAGCAGCCTCGGGACAGGGGCCTACACGAACACTGAAGCTTTCTTT.

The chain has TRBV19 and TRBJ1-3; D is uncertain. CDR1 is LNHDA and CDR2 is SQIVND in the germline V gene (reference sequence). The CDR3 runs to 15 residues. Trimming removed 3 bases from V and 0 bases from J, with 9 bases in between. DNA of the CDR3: TGTGCCAGTAGTATCAAACGGTTCTCTGGAAACACCATATATTTT. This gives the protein CASSIKRFSGNTIYF.

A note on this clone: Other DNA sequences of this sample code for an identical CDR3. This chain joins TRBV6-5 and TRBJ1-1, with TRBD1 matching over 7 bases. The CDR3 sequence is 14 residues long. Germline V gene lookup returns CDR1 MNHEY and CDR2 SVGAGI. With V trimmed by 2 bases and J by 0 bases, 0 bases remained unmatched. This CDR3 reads CASSYTGVNTEAFF. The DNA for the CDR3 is TGTGCCAGCAGTTACACAGGGGTGAACACTGAAGCTTTCTTT.

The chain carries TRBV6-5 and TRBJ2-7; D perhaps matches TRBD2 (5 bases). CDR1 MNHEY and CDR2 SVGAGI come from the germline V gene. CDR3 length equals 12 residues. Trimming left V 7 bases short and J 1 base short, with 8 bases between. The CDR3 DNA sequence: TGTGCCAGCAACCGGGGTTCCTACGAGCAGTACTTC. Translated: CASNRGSYEQYF.

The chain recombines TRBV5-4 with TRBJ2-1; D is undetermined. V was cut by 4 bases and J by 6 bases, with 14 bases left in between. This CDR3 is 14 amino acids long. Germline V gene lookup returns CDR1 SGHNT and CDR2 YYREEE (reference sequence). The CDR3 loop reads CASSPDGVFNEQFF. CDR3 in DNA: TGTGCCAGCAGCCCCGATGGGGTTTTCAATGAGCAGTTCTTC. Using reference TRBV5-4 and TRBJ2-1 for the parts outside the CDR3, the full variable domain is ETGVTQSPTHLIKTRGQQVTLRCSSQSGHNTVSWYQQALGQGPQFIFQYYREEENGRGNFPPRFSGLQFPNYSSELNVNALELDDSALYLCASSPDGVFNEQFFGPGTRLTVL.

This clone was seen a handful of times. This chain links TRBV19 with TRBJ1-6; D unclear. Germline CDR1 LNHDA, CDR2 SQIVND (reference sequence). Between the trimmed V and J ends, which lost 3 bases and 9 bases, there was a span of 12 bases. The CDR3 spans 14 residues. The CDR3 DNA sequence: TGTGCCAGTAGTATCGCGAGCGGCGGTTCACCCCTCCACTTT. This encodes CASSIASGGSPLHF.

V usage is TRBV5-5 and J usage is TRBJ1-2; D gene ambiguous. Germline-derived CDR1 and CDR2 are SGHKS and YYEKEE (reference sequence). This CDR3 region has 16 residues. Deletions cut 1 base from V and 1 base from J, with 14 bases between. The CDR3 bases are TGTGCCAGCAGCTTGTATGAGGGCGTCAGTAACTATGGCTACACCTTC. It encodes CASSLYEGVSNYGYTF.